Following are 30 T cell receptor beta chains from one sample sequenced in a study of blood T cell repertoires in COVID-19. Sequencing was performed with immunoSEQ multiplex PCR; in TCRdb, only in-frame clones are kept and a portion is missing. Of about 76,000 clones listed, 80% to 90% are singletons. The sequenced material came from peripheral blood. These receptors came from a woman aged 80 or older with active or convalescent COVID-19.

This chain links TRBV2 with TRBJ2-5; D possibly corresponds to TRBD1 (6 bases). The germline V and J ends were trimmed by 6 bases and 4 bases, with 15 bases remaining between them. The CDR3 spans 14 residues. Germline V gene data show CDR1 as SNHLY and CDR2 as FYNNEI. CDR3 sequence reads: CASRTQGGRETQYF. The DNA for the CDR3 is TGTGCCAGCAGGACACAGGGTGGTCGAGAGACCCAGTACTTC.

The rearrangement uses TRBV4-3 and TRBJ1-3, with a possible D match to TRBD1 (6 bases). The V and J ends lost 0 bases and 5 bases respectively, with 20 bases between them. Germline V lookup: CDR1 LGHNA, CDR2 YSLEER. The CDR3 length is 18 residues. CDR3 region: CASSQDTGPGQGRNTIYF. The DNA of the CDR3 is TGCGCCAGCAGCCAAGATACCGGACCGGGACAAGGAAGAAACACCATATATTTT.

This rearrangement joins TRBV5-6 to TRBJ1-4; 9 nucleotides align to TRBD1. Germline assignment: CDR1 SGHDT and CDR2 YYEEEE. With V trimmed by 3 bases and J by 4 bases, 1 base remained unmatched. This CDR3 has 14 amino acids. The CDR3 spells CASSWTGDNEKLFF. As DNA, the CDR3 is TGTGCCAGCAGCTGGACAGGGGATAATGAAAAACTGTTTTTT.

The chain links TRBV3-1 (or the pseudogene TRBV3-2) to TRBJ2-7, with 7 nucleotides matching TRBD1. V lost 4 bases, J lost 3 bases, and 9 bases stayed unmatched. Per germline, CDR1 LGHDT and CDR2 YNNKEL (reference sequence). CDR3 size: 15 residues. For the CDR3, the DNA is TGTGCCAGCAGCCCCAACAGGGGCAGAGGCTACGAGCAGTACTTC. This codes for CASSPNRGRGYEQYF.

The J gene is TRBJ1-4, the V gene TRBV7-9; 8 bases agree with TRBD1. J was trimmed by 6 bases and V by 6 bases; bases with no gene match: 6. The CDR3 sequence is 14 residues long. CDR1 is SEHNR and CDR2 is FQNEAQ in the germline V gene (reference sequence). The CDR3 region is CASRSGTGHEKLFF. CDR3 nucleotide sequence: TGTGCCAGCAGGTCCGGGACAGGCCATGAAAAACTGTTTTTT. Full variable domain (rest looked up from reference TRBV7-9 and TRBJ1-4): DTGVSQNPRHKITKRGQNVTFRCDPISEHNRLYWYRQTLGQGPEFLTYFQNEAQLEKSRLLSDRFSAERPKGSFSTLEIQRTEQGDSAMYLCASRSGTGHEKLFFGSGTQLSVL.

This clone was seen many times. V usage is TRBV12-3 or TRBV12-4 and J usage is TRBJ1-2; D unresolved. V lost 3 bases, J lost 6 bases, and 8 bases lay in between. The CDR3 loop spans 12 amino acids. CDR3 protein: CASSFGVDGYTF. Here the CDR3 DNA reads TGTGCCAGCAGTTTCGGGGTGGATGGCTACACCTTC.

The sample holds one count of this clone. The chain couples TRBV7-2 to TRBJ2-3; D is possibly TRBD2 (7 bases). This CDR3 spans 14 amino acids. Trimming pared 10 bases from V and 4 bases from J, leaving 18 bases between. The germline V gene has CDR1 SGHTA and CDR2 FQGNSA. The CDR3 bases are TGTGCCACCCTAAGGGGGGGGCCATCAGATACGCAGTATTTT. It yields the protein CATLRGGPSDTQYF.

V and J are TRBV4-2 and TRBJ1-3; tentatively, D is TRBD1 (6 bases). Germline lookup yields CDR1 LGHNA and CDR2 YNFKEQ. The CDR3 runs to 16 residues. The V and J ends lost 5 bases and 0 bases respectively, with 14 bases between them. CDR3 nucleotide sequence: TGTGCCAGCAGCAGAGGACAGCGCCTCTCTGGAAACACCATATATTTT. The encoded protein is CASSRGQRLSGNTIYF.

In DNA, the CDR3 is TGTGCCAGCAGCTCCGGGACTAGCACAGATACGCAGTATTTT. This sequence encodes CASSSGTSTDTQYF. The chain uses TRBV7-2 and TRBJ2-3; D might be TRBD2 (6 bases). The CDR3 sequence is 14 residues long. Trimming removed 4 bases at V and 0 bases at J, with 8 bases between. Germline assignment: CDR1 SGHTA and CDR2 FQGNSA.

This chain connects TRBV4-1 to TRBJ2-5; a weak D match, TRBD2 (6 bases). The CDR3 sequence is 15 residues long. Trimming took off 0 bases at V and 2 bases at J, with 10 bases between the two ends. Germline-derived CDR1 and CDR2 are MGHRA and YSYEKL. DNA for the CDR3: TGCGCCAGCAGCCAAGAGTTGGCGGGGCAAGAGACCCAGTACTTC. Translating it yields CASSQELAGQETQYF.

This clone showed up just a few times. The chain uses TRBV9 and TRBJ1-3, with 7 bases aligning to TRBD1. The V and J ends lost 1 base and 3 bases, in that order; junction bases with no gene match: 4. Germline lookup yields CDR1 SGDLS and CDR2 YYNGEE. There are 15 residues in the CDR3. The CDR3 DNA is TGTGCCAGCAGCGTATTTACAGGGGTTGGAAACACCATATATTTT. This translates into CASSVFTGVGNTIYF. The entire variable domain, with the rest obtained from reference TRBV9 and TRBJ1-3, is as follows: DSGVTQTPKHLITATGQRVTLRCSPRSGDLSVYWYQQSLDQGLQFLIQYYNGEERAKGNILERFSAQQFPDLHSELNLSSLELGDSALYFCASSVFTGVGNTIYFGEGSWLTVV.

DNA for the CDR3: TGTGCCAGAGGGGACAGTTCTAGGAGAGCTAACTATGGCTACACCTTC. This translates into CARGDSSRRANYGYTF. The chain joins TRBV19 to TRBJ1-2; the match to TRBD1 covers 7 bases. The length of the CDR3 is 16 residues. CDR1 LNHDA and CDR2 SQIVND come from the germline V gene (reference sequence). The ends lost 9 bases at V and 0 bases at J; junction bases unmatched: 13.

This chain connects TRBV6-2 or TRBV6-3 to TRBJ2-5; a weak D match, TRBD2 (6 bases). This CDR3 has 15 residues. Germline CDR1 reads MNHEY; CDR2 reads SVGEGT. Trimming pared 0 bases from V and 3 bases from J, leaving 11 bases between. The CDR3 is CASSYSLPGEETQYF. CDR3 DNA: TGTGCCAGCAGTTACTCGTTGCCGGGGGAAGAGACCCAGTACTTC.

CDR3 in DNA: TGTGCCAGCAGCCAAGATACATGGGCCTCGGCGAACACTGAAGCTTTCTTT. Protein sequence: CASSQDTWASANTEAFF. J is TRBJ1-1 and V is TRBV4-2; D remains unclear. Germline V lookup: CDR1 LGHNA, CDR2 YNFKEQ. This CDR3 is built from 17 residues. The V gene lost 0 bases and the J gene lost 1 base, with 15 bases spanning the gap.

This chain uses TRBV10-2 with TRBJ2-7, with D perhaps TRBD2 (7 bases). This CDR3 is built from 14 residues. The V end lost 3 bases, the J end lost 3 bases, and 12 bases lay between the germline ends. Germline V CDR1 and CDR2: WSHSY, SAAADI. This CDR3 reads CASSDTGGHYEQYF. In DNA form, the CDR3 reads TGCGCCAGCAGTGACACGGGGGGCCACTACGAGCAGTACTTC.

This chain joins TRBV2 and TRBJ2-3; no firm D call. The CDR3 sequence is 15 residues long. V lost 2 bases and J 5 bases, leaving 14 bases between the germline ends. The germline V gene encodes CDR1 SNHLY and CDR2 FYNNEI. In nucleotides, the CDR3 is TGTGCCAGCAGTGAATCCCTCAGGTTTGGAGATACGCAGTATTTT. This codes for CASSESLRFGDTQYF.

The genes are TRBV14 and TRBJ2-7; no clear D gene. Trimming pared 2 bases from V and 6 bases from J, leaving 8 bases between. CDR3 length: 12 residues. Germline V CDR1 and CDR2: SGHDN, FVKESK. The CDR3 is CASSQTIAEQYF. The CDR3 DNA sequence: TGTGCCAGCAGCCAAACTATTGCCGAGCAGTACTTC.

This chain uses TRBV28 with TRBJ1-1; D is possibly TRBD1 (5 bases). The CDR3 covers 15 residues. The V end was cut by 6 bases, the J end by 5 bases, with 19 bases between. Germline assignment: CDR1 MDHEN and CDR2 SYDVKM. The CDR3 DNA is TGTGCCAGCAGCTTACCAAGGCAGGGAGGTACTGAAGCTTTCTTT. It encodes CASSLPRQGGTEAFF.

The chain recombines TRBV15 with TRBJ2-7; D is uncertain. Germline V CDR1 and CDR2: LNHNV, YYDKDF (reference sequence). Between the trimmed V and J ends, which lost 1 base and 3 bases, there was a span of 13 bases. This CDR3 is 15 amino acids long. CDR3 amino acids: CATSRGDSNGYEQYF. The CDR3 DNA reads as TGTGCCACCAGCAGAGGAGATAGCAACGGCTACGAGCAGTACTTC.

The J gene is TRBJ2-3, the V gene TRBV6-2 or TRBV6-3, with D possibly being TRBD1 (6 bases). The germline V gene encodes CDR1 MNHEY and CDR2 SVGEGT. The CDR3 covers 13 residues. The V and J ends lost 6 bases and 5 bases respectively, with 12 bases between them. CDR3 DNA sequence: TGTGCCAGCAGACCTGGACAGCTAGATACGCAGTATTTT. This codes for CASRPGQLDTQYF.

The rearrangement joins TRBV6-6 to TRBJ1-4; D uncertain. The CDR3 loop spans 15 amino acids. Deletions cut 2 bases from V and 8 bases from J, with 15 bases between. Per the germline V gene, CDR1 is MNHNY and CDR2 is SVGAGI (reference sequence). CDR3: CASSYGGSTEEKLFF. For the CDR3, the DNA is TGTGCCAGCAGTTACGGAGGTTCGACGGAGGAAAAACTGTTTTTT.

The chain links TRBV10-1 to TRBJ2-5, with TRBD1 as a possible D gene (5 bases). V dropped 7 bases and J dropped 3 bases, with 9 bases sitting between them. CDR1 WNHNN and CDR2 SYGVQD come from the germline V gene (reference sequence). The CDR3 is 12 residues long. Here the CDR3 DNA reads TGCGCCAGCACCGACAGTAAAGAGACCCAGTACTTC. This gives the protein CASTDSKETQYF.

The J gene is TRBJ1-2, the V gene TRBV7-2, with D uncertain. The CDR3 length is 13 residues. The V gene's germline CDR1 is SGHTA and CDR2 FQGNSA. Trimming left V 3 bases short and J 6 bases short, with 11 bases between. CDR3: CASSLRTGDGYTF. The CDR3, as DNA: TGTGCCAGCAGCTTGAGGACGGGAGATGGCTACACCTTC.

This chain connects TRBV5-1 to TRBJ2-5; 9 bases match TRBD2. CDR1 SGHRS and CDR2 YFSETQ come from the germline V gene. This CDR3 region has 17 residues. Trimming at V came to 0 bases and at J to 5 bases, leaving 11 bases not matched to a gene. CDR3 sequence: CASSLGASGEVGETQYF. The CDR3 DNA follows: TGCGCCAGCAGCTTGGGAGCTAGCGGGGAAGTCGGGGAGACCCAGTACTTC.

The chain employs TRBV2 and TRBJ1-2; 7 bases are shared with TRBD1. There are 10 residues in the CDR3. CDR1 and CDR2 (germline): SNHLY, FYNNEI. With 8 bases clipped from V and 13 bases from J, the junction kept 7 bases outside the gene matches. CDR3 DNA: TGTGCCAGCGGACAGGATGTATTCACCTTC. It is translated as CASGQDVFTF.

This clone was recorded only once. This sequence joins TRBV27 and TRBJ2-3, with D possibly being TRBD1 (6 bases). The CDR3 contains 17 residues. V was trimmed by 4 bases and J by 2 bases, leaving 19 bases between them. CDR1 and CDR2 (germline): MNHEY, SMNVEV (reference sequence). The CDR3: CASSSPYRVGATDTQYF. The CDR3, as DNA: TGTGCCAGCAGTTCTCCATACAGGGTGGGGGCCACAGATACGCAGTATTTT.

The V gene is TRBV28, the J gene TRBJ2-5; unclear D gene. Germline V gene lookup returns CDR1 MDHEN and CDR2 SYDVKM. Trimming removed 4 bases from V and 9 bases from J, with 12 bases in between. The CDR3 totals 12 residues. CDR3 sequence (DNA): TGTGCCAGCAGTTCTCAGGTTACGTCCCAGTACTTC. Residues: CASSSQVTSQYF.

The chain employs TRBV20-1 and TRBJ1-2; no clear D. The V and J ends lost 3 bases and 6 bases respectively, with 11 bases between them. CDR1 and CDR2 from the germline V gene are DFQATT and SNEGSKA (reference sequence). CDR3 length equals 12 residues. CDR3 sequence reads: CSASTTLDGYTF. CDR3 nucleotide sequence: TGCAGTGCTAGTACAACATTGGATGGCTACACCTTC.

The chain joins TRBV4-3 to TRBJ2-7; D gene ambiguous. Deletions cut 1 base from V and 0 bases from J, with 10 bases between. CDR1 and CDR2 from the germline V gene are LGHNA and YSLEER. The CDR3 length is 15 residues. CDR3 in amino acids: CASSQGSTNSYEQYF. The CDR3 DNA reads as TGCGCCAGCAGCCAAGGATCTACCAACTCCTACGAGCAGTACTTC.

The genes are TRBV18 and TRBJ2-3; 9 nucleotides line up with TRBD2. The CDR3 loop spans 13 amino acids. V dropped 9 bases and J dropped 2; count of bases not matched to a gene: 3. CDR1 and CDR2 (germline): KGHSH, LQKENI. The CDR3 coding sequence is TGTGCCAGTAGCGGGGGATCCACAGATACGCAGTATTTT. Amino acid sequence: CASSGGSTDTQYF.